This passage covers 26 T cell receptor beta chains from one sample sequenced in a study of T-cell memory formation after mild COVID-19. TCRdb re-derived calls from the 5' RACE reads in MiXCR, one entry per CDR3 protein. This sample has around 100,000 distinct CDR3 sequences, with 11% found just once. Sequencing was performed on PBMCs or a T cell subset sorted from them (not recorded which). These receptor sequences come from a man younger than 35 who had mild COVID-19 (a few samples of this study predate the infection). Cell type and time point are not known.

The CDR3 sequence: CATSDFGGEETQYF. CDR3 DNA: TGTGCCACCAGTGATTTTGGCGGCGAAGAGACCCAGTACTTC. The chain links TRBV24-1 to TRBJ2-5; no firm D call. Germline CDR1 KGHDR, CDR2 SFDVKD. The CDR3 runs 14 residues. Trimming cost V 1 base and J 3 bases, with 8 bases left between them.

This clonotype was found a few times. The chain combines TRBV12-3 or TRBV12-4 with TRBJ1-2; the D is unclear. Trimming took 6 bases from V and 0 from J, leaving 14 bases between them. The CDR3 spans 15 residues. The CDR3 sequence is CASSPDDGTNYGYTF. The DNA of the CDR3 is TGTGCCAGCAGCCCCGACGACGGAACTAACTATGGCTACACCTTC.

This clonotype occurred many times. The chain links TRBV12-5 to TRBJ1-1; 7 nucleotides line up with TRBD1. Losses at the gene ends were 1 base for V and 1 base for J; bases not matched to a gene: 3. Germline lookup yields CDR1 LGHNT and CDR2 FRNRAP. The CDR3 runs 15 residues. DNA of the CDR3: TGTGCTAGTGGTTTGGGACAGGGTTGGAACACTGAAGCTTTCTTT. It is translated as CASGLGQGWNTEAFF.

This rearrangement joins TRBV11-2 to TRBJ2-7; no reliable D call. The ends were cut back, 1 base at V and 6 bases at J, with 1 base in the middle. This CDR3 has 10 residues. Germline V gene data show CDR1 as SGHAT and CDR2 as FQNNGV. CDR3 sequence reads: CASSLVEQYF. The CDR3 DNA reads TGTGCCAGCAGCTTAGTCGAGCAGTACTTC.

This clonotype was recorded many times. The J gene is TRBJ2-2, the V gene TRBV6-5; 12 nucleotides line up with TRBD1. Losses at the gene ends were 6 bases for V and 7 bases for J; bases not matched to a gene: 6. This CDR3 is built from 15 residues. Germline CDR1 and CDR2: MNHEY and SVGAGI. CDR3 sequence (DNA): TGTGCCAGCAGCTTCCGGGACAGGGGGCGCGGGGAGCTGTTTTTT. It codes for CASSFRDRGRGELFF.

This clonotype was counted between two and nine times. The rearrangement links TRBV12-3 or TRBV12-4 to TRBJ1-1; D ambiguous. V lost 3 bases and J lost 8, with 13 bases in between. CDR3 size: 13 residues. For the CDR3, the DNA is TGTGCCAGCAGTTTCTCCGACATGGTCGAAGCTTTCTTT. This translates into CASSFSDMVEAFF.

In its sample, this clonotype was seen a few times. The genes are TRBV6-5 and TRBJ1-2; the D is unclear. The V end lost 1 base, the J end lost 6 bases, and 12 bases lay between the germline ends. Germline assignment: CDR1 MNHEY and CDR2 SVGAGI. The CDR3 runs 14 residues. The CDR3 spells CASSYYSSPDGYTF. The CDR3 bases are TGTGCCAGCAGTTACTACAGCTCCCCGGATGGCTACACCTTC.

V and J are TRBV12-3 or TRBV12-4 and TRBJ2-7, with 10 bases lining up with TRBD2. The CDR3 loop spans 14 amino acids. J gave up 3 bases and V 5 bases, and 4 bases lay outside the gene matches. CDR3 in amino acids: CASSGQRGGYEQYF. In nucleotides, the CDR3 is TGTGCCAGCAGTGGCCAGCGGGGGGGCTACGAGCAGTACTTC.

This clonotype was found many times. This chain links TRBV7-9 with TRBJ2-2; unclear D gene. The CDR3 runs 14 residues. The V gene lost 5 bases and the J gene lost 1 base, with 8 bases spanning the gap. Germline V gene sequence: CDR1 SEHNR, CDR2 FQNEAQ (reference sequence). CDR3 sequence (DNA): TGTGCCAGCAGCGATAGTGGGAACACCGGGGAGCTGTTTTTT. Its translation: CASSDSGNTGELFF.

The chain links TRBV21-1 to TRBJ2-7; the table gives TRBD2 as D, unverified against the DNA. TRBV21-1 has pseudogene status. The CDR3 is 14 residues long. CDR3: CASSARLGSYEQYF. Here the CDR3 DNA reads TGTGCCAGCAGCGCCCGACTAGGGAGTTACGAGCAGTACTTC.

The V call is TRBV4-1, the J call TRBJ1-5; possibly TRBD1 for D (6 bases). Deletions cut 3 bases from V and 4 bases from J, with 19 bases between. The CDR3 is made up of 17 amino acids. The germline gives CDR1 MGHRA, CDR2 YSYEKL. The CDR3 nucleotides read TGCGCCAGCAGCCACCAACAGAGGGGGGGGCTAAATCAGCCCCAGCATTTT. Translation gives CASSHQQRGGLNQPQHF.

In its sample, this clonotype was seen a few times. The chain employs TRBV6-5 and TRBJ2-5; perhaps TRBD1 as D (6 bases). CDR1 MNHEY and CDR2 SVGAGI come from the germline V gene. V was cut by 6 bases and J by 5 bases, with 19 bases left in between. This CDR3 contains 15 residues. CDR3 DNA sequence: TGTGCCAGCAGGGAACAGGGATTAGGGTTGGAGACCCAGTACTTC. The encoded protein is CASREQGLGLETQYF.

This clonotype has a handful of counts. The CDR3 DNA is TGTGCCAGCAGCATAGGGACCGCGTATGGCTACACCTTC. Protein sequence: CASSIGTAYGYTF. The chain carries TRBV12-3 or TRBV12-4 and TRBJ1-2; D is perhaps TRBD1 (5 bases). V was shortened by 6 bases and J by 5 bases, with 13 bases between the two germline ends. The CDR3 extends over 13 amino acids.

The rearrangement uses TRBV10-2 and TRBJ2-7, with D tentatively TRBD1 (7 bases). The CDR3 is 14 amino acids. V lost 7 bases to trimming and J lost 7 bases, with 20 bases between them. Germline CDR1 reads WSHSY; CDR2 reads SAAADI. The CDR3 region is CASTGRGRGDEQYF. The CDR3 region has the DNA TGCGCCAGCACGGGAAGGGGCAGGGGGGATGAGCAGTACTTC.

The rearrangement uses TRBV13 and TRBJ2-1; 9 bases align to TRBD1. In germline, CDR1 is PRHDT, CDR2 FYEKMQ (reference sequence). This CDR3 spans 15 amino acids. V trimming: 5 bases; J trimming: 8 bases; junction bases outside the gene matches: 10. The CDR3 reads CASSEGSGTGYEQFF. The CDR3 nucleotides read TGTGCCAGCAGCGAGGGGAGCGGGACAGGGTATGAGCAGTTCTTC.

This clonotype was seen a few times. The chain is built from TRBV11-2 and TRBJ2-1, with 14 positions matching TRBD2. In germline, CDR1 is SGHAT, CDR2 FQNNGV. This CDR3 has 17 residues. J lost 5 bases, V lost 4 bases, and 7 bases had no gene match. CDR3: CASSWGLAGAQDNEQFF. In nucleotides, the CDR3 is TGTGCCAGCAGCTGGGGACTAGCGGGGGCGCAGGACAATGAGCAGTTCTTC. The full variable domain, its missing parts supplied by reference TRBV11-2 and TRBJ2-1, is EAGVAQSPRYKIIEKRQSVAFWCNPISGHATLYWYQQILGQGPKLLIQFQNNGVVDDSQLPKDRFSAERLKGVDSTLKIQPAKLEDSAVYLCASSWGLAGAQDNEQFFGPGTRLTVL.

This clonotype was seen more than once but under ten times. The DNA of the CDR3 is TGTGCCAGCGCGCTTGGGACTAGCGGCAATGAGCAGTTCTTC. Amino acids: CASALGTSGNEQFF. The rearrangement joins TRBV7-2 to TRBJ2-1, with 11 bases matching TRBD2. Germline CDR1 SGHTA, CDR2 FQGNSA. This CDR3 is built from 14 residues. Trimming at V came to 8 bases and at J to 6 bases, leaving 6 bases not matched to a gene.

This clonotype was recorded a few times. V is TRBV7-9 and J is TRBJ2-7; 7 bases are shared with TRBD1. CDR1 is SEHNR and CDR2 is FQNEAQ in the germline V gene (reference sequence). J lost 6 bases, V lost 4 bases, and 6 bases had no gene match. This CDR3 region has 13 residues. The CDR3: CASSSTGWGEQYV. The CDR3 region has the DNA TGTGCCAGCAGCTCGACAGGGTGGGGCGAGCAGTACGTC.

This chain links TRBV7-9 with TRBJ2-7; 11 nucleotides agree with TRBD1. The V gene's germline CDR1 is SEHNR and CDR2 FQNEAQ (reference sequence). V dropped 1 base and J dropped 0; count of bases not matched to a gene: 8. The CDR3 sequence is 18 residues long. The CDR3 DNA reads TGTGCCAGCAGCTTAGAGGACAGGGGGCAATCGAGCTCCTACGAGCAGTACTTC. Translation gives CASSLEDRGQSSSYEQYF.

This clonotype has a handful of counts. The CDR3 DNA sequence: TGCGCCAGCAGCCAAGATTATGCTGTCTCTGGGGCCAACGTCCTGACTTTC. Encoded protein: CASSQDYAVSGANVLTF. The chain links TRBV4-3 to TRBJ2-6; D remains ambiguous. Trimming removed 0 bases at V and 0 bases at J, with 9 bases between. Per the germline V gene, CDR1 is LGHNA and CDR2 is YSLEER. This CDR3 region has 17 residues.

This clonotype was observed many times. The chain joins TRBV7-2 to TRBJ2-1; tentatively, D is TRBD2 (6 bases). The CDR3 is 15 amino acids. CDR1 is SGHTA and CDR2 is FQGNSA in the germline V gene. V gave up 4 bases and J gave up 0 bases, with 10 bases separating them. This chain's CDR3 is CASSSGGSSYNEQFF. CDR3 bases: TGTGCCAGCAGCTCTGGGGGGAGCTCCTACAATGAGCAGTTCTTC.

Only a few counts were recorded for this clonotype. The chain employs TRBV7-2 and TRBJ2-1; tentatively, D is TRBD1 or TRBD2 (6 bases each). The germline V gene has CDR1 SGHTA and CDR2 FQGNSA. Trimming took 2 bases from V and 3 from J, leaving 11 bases between them. The CDR3 runs 15 residues. CDR3 in amino acids: CASSLLGGRYNEQFF. DNA of the CDR3: TGTGCCAGCAGCTTATTGGGGGGCCGCTACAATGAGCAGTTCTTC.

V is TRBV6-2 or TRBV6-3 and J is TRBJ2-7, with D hard to call. The CDR3 spans 12 residues. Germline CDR1 is MNHEY and CDR2 is SVGEGT. V was cut by 4 bases and J by 2 bases, with 6 bases left in between. CDR3 nucleotides: TGTGCCAGCAGTTCGTTGGCCTACGAGCAGTACTTC. The encoded protein is CASSSLAYEQYF.

The sample holds a few counts of this clonotype. The chain recombines TRBV7-6 with TRBJ1-2, with unresolved D. This CDR3 contains 13 residues. From germline, CDR1 is SGHVS and CDR2 FNYEAQ. V was trimmed by 2 bases and J by 8 bases, leaving 12 bases between them. The CDR3 nucleotides are TGTGCCAGCAGCTTATCAGGCAATGAGGGCTACACCTTC. Its protein is CASSLSGNEGYTF.

J is TRBJ1-5 and V is TRBV7-2; D not resolved. Germline loops: CDR1 SGHTA, CDR2 FQGNSA. Trimming left V 2 bases short and J 1 base short, with 9 bases between. The CDR3 covers 15 residues. The chain's CDR3 is CASSLIPRSNQPQHF. As DNA, the CDR3 is TGTGCCAGCAGCTTAATCCCACGGAGCAATCAGCCCCAGCATTTT.

This clonotype was observed a few times. V gene TRBV10-3 combines with J gene TRBJ2-5; 8 positions agree with TRBD2. The V segment lost 4 bases and the J segment 5 bases; nucleotides outside the gene matches: 6. This CDR3 has 14 residues. Germline assignment: CDR1 ENHRY and CDR2 SYGVKD. The CDR3 sequence: CAISAAGEWETQYF. The CDR3 DNA sequence: TGTGCCATCAGTGCAGCGGGGGAATGGGAGACCCAGTACTTC.